This T cell receptor (beta chain) was sequenced in a study of radiotherapy plus CTLA-4 blockade in lung cancer. Study-level background: Among patients, 15% to 20% showed objective responses, and over 30% had disease control.

Study conclusions and caveats: In blood, after radiotherapy plus ipilimumab, tumor-derived TCR clones expanded. Early shifts in blood T cell clones, with interferon-beta, reportedly predicted response best.

For this clone: Its antigen is unidentified.

Ipilimumab-mediated CTLA-4 blockade plus focal radiation was given to patients having chemo-refractory metastatic non-small-cell lung cancer. Data came from immunoSEQ multiplex PCR; TCRdb stores just in-frame clones and leaves some out. The repertoire holds 90,000 to 100,000 clones, with about four fifths as singletons. The sample here was peripheral blood, taken from a patient treated with radiotherapy plus ipilimumab. This TCR was recovered from a human donor with non-small cell lung cancer who had a partial response to radiotherapy plus ipilimumab. Some clones in this sample may be carry-over from other donors' samples.

CDR3 nucleotides: TGTGCCACCAGCAGAGATGGACAATACGGCTACACCTTC. Translation: CATSRDGQYGYTF. J is TRBJ1-2 and V is TRBV15; weak D call: TRBD1 (5 bases). V lost 0 bases to trimming and J lost 8 bases, with 10 bases between them. The length of the CDR3 is 13 residues. Germline-derived CDR1 and CDR2 are LNHNV and YYDKDF (reference sequence).